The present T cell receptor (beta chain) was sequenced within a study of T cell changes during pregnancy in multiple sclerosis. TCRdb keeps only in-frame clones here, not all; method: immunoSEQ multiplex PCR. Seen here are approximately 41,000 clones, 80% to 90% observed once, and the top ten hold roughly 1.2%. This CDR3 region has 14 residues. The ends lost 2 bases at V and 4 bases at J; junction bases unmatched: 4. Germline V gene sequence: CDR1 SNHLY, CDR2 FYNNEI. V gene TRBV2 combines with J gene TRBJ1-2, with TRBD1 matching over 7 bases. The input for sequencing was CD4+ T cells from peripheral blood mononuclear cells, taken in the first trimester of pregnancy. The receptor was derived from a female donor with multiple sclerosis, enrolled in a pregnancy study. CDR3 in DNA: TGTGCCAGCAGTGAATTCAGGGGGACCTATGGCTACACCTTC. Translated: CASSEFRGTYGYTF.